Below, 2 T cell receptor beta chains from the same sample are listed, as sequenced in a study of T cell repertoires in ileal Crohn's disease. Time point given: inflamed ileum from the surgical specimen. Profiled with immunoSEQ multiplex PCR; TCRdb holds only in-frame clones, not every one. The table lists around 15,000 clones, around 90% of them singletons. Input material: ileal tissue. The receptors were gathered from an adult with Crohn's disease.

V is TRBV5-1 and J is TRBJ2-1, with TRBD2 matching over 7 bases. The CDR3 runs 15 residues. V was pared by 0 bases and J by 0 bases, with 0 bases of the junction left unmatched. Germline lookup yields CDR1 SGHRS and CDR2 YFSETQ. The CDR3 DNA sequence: TGCGCCAGCAGCTTGGGCGGGAGCTCCTACAATGAGCAGTTCTTC. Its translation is CASSLGGSSYNEQFF.

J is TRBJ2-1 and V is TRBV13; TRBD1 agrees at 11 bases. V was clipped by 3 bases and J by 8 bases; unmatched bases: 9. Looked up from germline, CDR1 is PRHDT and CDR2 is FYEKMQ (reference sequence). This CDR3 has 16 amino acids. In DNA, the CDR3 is TGTGCCAGCAGCTTCAGGACAGGGGGCTTTTTCGATGAGCAGTTCTTC. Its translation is CASSFRTGGFFDEQFF.